The rows below give T cell receptor beta chains drawn from one sample of a study of T cells after yellow fever vaccination. TCRdb processed the 5' RACE reads anew with MiXCR; each CDR3 protein has one entry. This table holds around 350,000 distinct CDR3 sequences, around 6.4% found once. This sample comprised PBMCs, obtained 5 days after the yellow fever booster vaccination. Receptors originate from a young man who received the YFV17D yellow fever vaccine. Both conserved end residues are part of each CDR3. D genes are given only for firm matches. A row's size may be missing; if present it is once, few, many or a size class.

D gene,J gene,clone size,V gene,CDR3 DNA,CDR3 protein
TRBD1,TRBJ1-1,few,TRBV20-1,TGCTGTGCTTCAGCTACAGGGGGCCCTCTATCAAACACTGAAGCTTTCTTT,CCASATGGPLSNTEAFF
TRBD1,TRBJ1-6,-,TRBV6-5,TGTGCCAGCAGTTACCTCGACAGGGACAATTCACCCCTCCACTTT,CASSYLDRDNSPLHF
-,TRBJ2-1,few,TRBV21-1,TGTGCCAGCAGCAAGACAGGGGGGACCCACAATGAGCAGTTCTTC,CASSKTGGTHNEQFF
-,TRBJ1-5,many,TRBV7-7,TGTGCCAGCAGCTTAGCTAATCAGCCCCAGCATTTT,CASSLANQPQHF
TRBD2,TRBJ2-3,few,TRBV10-3,TGTGCCACCATACCGGGACTAGGGCGCGGCACAGATACGCAGTATTTT,CATIPGLGRGTDTQYF
-,TRBJ2-3,many,TRBV11-2,TGTGCCAGCAGATTCCTGGGCGGGGGCGTAGATACGCAGTATTTT,CASRFLGGGVDTQYF
-,TRBJ1-1,many,TRBV30,TGTGCCTGGAGTGGTCAGGAGGTGGTGAACACTGAAGCTTTCTTT,CAWSGQEVVNTEAFF
TRBD2,TRBJ2-5,many,TRBV7-6,TGTGCCAGCAGGCCTCTAGCGGGACCAGAGACCCAGTACTTC,CASRPLAGPETQYF
-,TRBJ2-1,many,TRBV10-3,TGTGCCATCGGTGGAGGTTCGGGAGCCTACAATGAGCAGTTCTTC,CAIGGGSGAYNEQFF
TRBD2,TRBJ2-7,-,TRBV7-2,TGTGCCAGCAGCTTAACGGGAGGGCGAAGCGAGCAGTACTTC,CASSLTGGRSEQYF
TRBD1,TRBJ1-5,-,TRBV7-2,TGTGCCAGCAGCTTAGGGTCAGGGGGTGGGCAGCCCCAGCATTTT,CASSLGSGGGQPQHF
TRBD1,TRBJ2-7,-,TRBV20-1,TGCAGTGCTGGGGACAGATACGAGCAGTACTTC,CSAGDRYEQYF
TRBD2,TRBJ2-5,-,TRBV12-3/TRBV12-4,TGTGCCAGCAGTTTCAATGCGGGAGGAGGAGAGACCCAGTACTTC,CASSFNAGGGETQYF
TRBD2,TRBJ2-3,few,TRBV7-2,TGTGCCAGCAACCGGGGACTAGCGGGGGATACGCAGTATTTT,CASNRGLAGDTQYF
TRBD2,TRBJ2-1,-,TRBV5-1,TGCGCCAGCCGCCTAGCGGGAGAAACCTACAATGAGCAGTTCTTC,CASRLAGETYNEQFF
-,TRBJ2-7,few,TRBV20-1,TGCAGTGCTCATCCGGGACAAAAGCCCTCCTACGAGCAGTACTTC,CSAHPGQKPSYEQYF
TRBD2,TRBJ2-2,few,TRBV6-2/TRBV6-3,TGTGCCAGCAGTCCTCCCTTTAGCGGGAGAAACACCGGGGAGCTGTTTTTT,CASSPPFSGRNTGELFF
TRBD2,TRBJ2-4,many,TRBV11-2,TGTGCCAGCAGCCCGGGACTAGCGGCGGTAAACATTCAGTACTTC,CASSPGLAAVNIQYF
TRBD2,TRBJ2-7,-,TRBV20-1,TGCAGTGCCTACCACGGGACTACACGCTACGAGCAGTACTTC,CSAYHGTTRYEQYF
TRBD1,TRBJ2-2,many,TRBV7-2,TGTGCCAGCAGCTTAGCGGGGACAGGGAGGACCGGGGAGCTGTTTTTT,CASSLAGTGRTGELFF
-,TRBJ2-2,few,TRBV12-3/TRBV12-4,TGTGCCAGCAGTTTCGGGCGGCTGAACACCGGGGAGCTGTTTTTT,CASSFGRLNTGELFF
-,TRBJ1-3,few,TRBV5-4,TGTGCCAGCAGCTTTCGTAACTCTGGAAACACCATATATTTT,CASSFRNSGNTIYF
TRBD2,TRBJ2-5,many,TRBV5-6,TGTGCCAGCAGCTTGAATTTGCTAGCGGGAGCCGGAGAGACCCAGTACTTC,CASSLNLLAGAGETQYF
TRBD2,TRBJ2-2,many,TRBV10-3,TGTGCCATCAGTGAACTTACTAGCGGGAGTGTCGGGGAGCTGTTTTTT,CAISELTSGSVGELFF
-,TRBJ1-2,few,TRBV6-5,TGTGCCAGCAGTTACCCTCGAGGGAGAGCCGGGGACTATGGCTACACCTTC,CASSYPRGRAGDYGYTF
-,TRBJ2-3,many,TRBV28,TGTGCCAGCAGCCTGTTTGGGAGGTGGGGCGAACCGACAGATACGCAGTATTTT,CASSLFGRWGEPTDTQYF
TRBD2,TRBJ2-5,few,TRBV7-9,TGTGCCAGCAGCCGGCTCGTGGGAGGGGTGGAAGAGACCCAGTACTTC,CASSRLVGGVEETQYF
-,TRBJ2-1,many,TRBV29-1,TGCAGCGTTAGACGGAGCTCCTACAATGAGCAGTTCTTC,CSVRRSSYNEQFF
-,TRBJ2-2,-,TRBV15,TGTGCCACCAGCAGAGAGAGCAGAACCGGGGAGCTGTTTTTT,CATSRESRTGELFF
-,TRBJ2-7,many,TRBV30,TGTGCCTGGAGAACAGGGCCCTACGAGCAGTACTTC,CAWRTGPYEQYF
TRBD1,TRBJ1-1,few,TRBV6-2/TRBV6-3,TGTGCCACCGCGGACAGGGGCGGGCAGAACACTGAAGCTTTCTTT,CATADRGGQNTEAFF
-,TRBJ2-1,-,TRBV27,TGTGCCAGCAGTTTAGTTCTCAATCCATCCTACAATGAGCAGTTCTTC,CASSLVLNPSYNEQFF
-,TRBJ2-7,-,TRBV12-3/TRBV12-4,TGTGCCAGCAAGCCCCCAGCGGGTCAGTACTTC,CASKPPAGQYF
TRBD2,TRBJ2-1,few,TRBV6-2/TRBV6-3,TGTGCCAGCAGTTACTCTTCGACTAGCGGTTACAATGAGCAGTTCTTC,CASSYSSTSGYNEQFF
-,TRBJ1-5,-,TRBV20-1,TGCAGTGCTAGAGTAGGGCCGGGGATTCGGAATCAGCCCCAGCATTTT,CSARVGPGIRNQPQHF
-,TRBJ2-7,few,TRBV19,TGTGCCAGTAGTACTCTTTTTGGGCGGGTCTACGAGCAGTACTTC,CASSTLFGRVYEQYF
-,TRBJ1-5,many,TRBV12-3/TRBV12-4,TGTGCCAGCACCCCGACAGCCGTTCATTCTTCTCAGCCCCAGCATTTT,CASTPTAVHSSQPQHF
TRBD1,TRBJ2-1,-,TRBV2,TGTGCCAGCAGTGAAAGGACAGGGGGCTACAATGAGCAGTTCTTC,CASSERTGGYNEQFF
TRBD2,TRBJ2-3,-,TRBV12-3/TRBV12-4,TGTGCCAGCAGTTTCCCCCACGGGACTAGCGCTACAGATACGCAGTATTTT,CASSFPHGTSATDTQYF
-,TRBJ2-1,many,TRBV7-2,TGTGCCAGCAGCCCCCTCGCTGATTTCTACAATGAGCAGTTCTTC,CASSPLADFYNEQFF
-,TRBJ2-1,many,TRBV6-5,TGTGCCAGCAGTTACTCGAGGAGGGAGCAGTTCTTC,CASSYSRREQFF
-,TRBJ2-5,many,TRBV27,TGTGCCAGCGGCCCAGGGAAGACCCAGTACTTC,CASGPGKTQYF
-,TRBJ2-7,many,TRBV6-5,TGTGCCAGCAGTTACTCAGGCAGGGTGCCTATCGAGCAGTACTTC,CASSYSGRVPIEQYF
TRBD1,TRBJ2-4,many,TRBV3-1,TGTGCCAGCAGCCACGGTGGACAGGGGAAAAACATTCAGTACTTC,CASSHGGQGKNIQYF
TRBD1,TRBJ2-7,-,TRBV29-1,TGCAGCGGGACCGGACAGGGAGGTTCCGAGCAGTACTTC,CSGTGQGGSEQYF
-,TRBJ2-5,few,TRBV19,TGTGCCAGTAGTATCCGGGACTACCAAGAGACCCAGTACTTC,CASSIRDYQETQYF
-,TRBJ2-3,many,TRBV3-1,TGTGCCAGCAGCCAAATGGGGAGGTGCTATTTT,CASSQMGRCYF
TRBD2,TRBJ2-6,-,TRBV28,TGTGCCAGCAGTAGGGTAGCGGGAGCCCTCTCTGGGGCCAACGTCCTGACTTTC,CASSRVAGALSGANVLTF
TRBD2,TRBJ2-3,-,TRBV5-1,TGCGCCAGCAGCTTTGGGACTAGCGGATTCACAGATACGCAGTATTTT,CASSFGTSGFTDTQYF
-,TRBJ2-5,-,TRBV20-1,TGCAGTGCTAGCTCACGGGAGACCCAGTACTTC,CSASSRETQYF
TRBD2,TRBJ2-7,few,TRBV9,TGTGCCAGCAGCCTCAGCGGGAACAACCACGAGCAGTACTTC,CASSLSGNNHEQYF
-,TRBJ2-5,many,TRBV6-5,TGTGCCAGCACCGGACAGGAGACCCAGTACTTC,CASTGQETQYF
TRBD2,TRBJ2-1,few,TRBV13,TGTGCCAGCAGCTTCCTGTCCTCTAGCGGGAGGCCCCTTGAGCAGTTCTTC,CASSFLSSSGRPLEQFF
-,TRBJ1-5,-,TRBV7-2,TGTGCCAGCAGCGCAAGCGAATTCCAGCCCCAGCATTTT,CASSASEFQPQHF
TRBD2,TRBJ2-5,few,TRBV5-1,TGCGCCAGCAGCGGCGGGAGGCTGGGGCAAGAGACCCAGTACTTC,CASSGGRLGQETQYF
-,TRBJ2-4,-,TRBV18,TGTGCCAGCTCACCCTCCCTGTCCAGTCGGGGAAACATTCAGTACTTC,CASSPSLSSRGNIQYF
-,TRBJ2-2,-,TRBV29-1,TGCAGACTCCCAGCCAGCTCCAACACCGGGGAGCTGTTTTTT,CRLPASSNTGELFF
-,TRBJ1-1,many,TRBV20-1,TGCAGTGCGCCCTACGAGGTATATGGAGCTTTCTTT,CSAPYEVYGAFF
-,TRBJ2-5,-,TRBV7-9,TGTGCCAGCAGCTATAGCGGTTTCCAAGAGACCCAGTACTTC,CASSYSGFQETQYF